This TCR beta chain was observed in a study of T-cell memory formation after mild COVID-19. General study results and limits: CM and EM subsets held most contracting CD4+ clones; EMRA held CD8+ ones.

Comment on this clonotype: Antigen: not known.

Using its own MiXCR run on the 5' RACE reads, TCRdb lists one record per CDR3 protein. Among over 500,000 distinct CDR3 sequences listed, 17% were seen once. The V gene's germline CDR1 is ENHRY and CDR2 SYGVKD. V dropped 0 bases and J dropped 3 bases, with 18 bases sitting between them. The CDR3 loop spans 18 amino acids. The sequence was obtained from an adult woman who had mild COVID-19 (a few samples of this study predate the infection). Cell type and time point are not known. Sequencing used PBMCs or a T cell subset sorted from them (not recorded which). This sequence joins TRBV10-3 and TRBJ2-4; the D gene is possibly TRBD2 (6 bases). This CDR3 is CAISESSPRVGGKNIQYF. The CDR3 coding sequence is TGTGCCATCAGTGAGTCCTCACCCAGGGTCGGGGGCAAAAACATTCAGTACTTC.